A selection of T cell receptor beta chains follows, all from one sample in a study of T-cell memory formation after mild COVID-19. TCRdb re-analysed the 5' RACE reads in MiXCR, keeping a single row per CDR3 protein. The sample yields 550,000 to 600,000 distinct CDR3 sequences, around 15% seen once. Sequenced material: PBMCs or a T cell subset sorted from them (not recorded which). These receptors originate from an adult woman who had mild COVID-19 (a few samples of this study predate the infection). Cell type and time point are not known. Each CDR3 is given with its conserved first and last residue. A D gene is named only where the DNA matches it firmly. Clone sizes are given selectively: once, few, many, or a class where the clone is expanded.

d_gene,j_gene,abundance,v_gene,CDR3nt,CDR3aa
TRBD2,TRBJ2-1,NA,TRBV5-1,TGCGCCAGCAAGCGGGGGGACTACAATGAGCAGTTCTTC,CASKRGDYNEQFF
NA,TRBJ1-2,NA,TRBV7-9,TGTGCCAGCAGCTTTCCGGGGAGCTATGGCTACACCTTC,CASSFPGSYGYTF
NA,TRBJ2-7,few,TRBV5-1,TGCGCCAGCAGCTTGGACAGGGTGTTTAATACGGAGCAGTACTTC,CASSLDRVFNTEQYF
NA,TRBJ1-2,few,TRBV6-5,TGTGCCAGCACCCCCAGCGGGGGGGAGGGCTATGGCTACACCTTC,CASTPSGGEGYGYTF
NA,TRBJ2-3,NA,TRBV12-3/TRBV12-4,TGTGCCAGCGGCCCCAGGGGATATACGCAGTATTTT,CASGPRGYTQYF
TRBD2,TRBJ2-3,few,TRBV18,TGTGCCAGCTCACCCCTAGCGGGAGGGCAGGGAGATACGCAGTATTTT,CASSPLAGGQGDTQYF
NA,TRBJ2-7,few,TRBV6-1,TGTGCCAGCCGACCGGAACAGACTAACTACGAGCAGTACTTC,CASRPEQTNYEQYF
NA,TRBJ1-2,NA,TRBV11-3,TGTGCCAGCAGCTTAGACGGGACAAGCTATGGCTACACCTTC,CASSLDGTSYGYTF
NA,TRBJ2-7,NA,TRBV20-1,TGCAGTGCTAGTCTCTTTAAGGTCGTGTTGGACGAGCAGTACTTC,CSASLFKVVLDEQYF
NA,TRBJ1-4,NA,TRBV5-1,TGCGCCAGCAGCTTGGACCCGGGACTGAATGAAAAACTGTTTTTT,CASSLDPGLNEKLFF
TRBD1,TRBJ1-6,once,TRBV5-1,TGCGCCAGCAGCCCATCCGGGACAGGGTATTCACCCCTCCACTTT,CASSPSGTGYSPLHF
TRBD1,TRBJ2-3,NA,TRBV6-2/TRBV6-3,TGTGCCAGCAGTCGCCTGACAGGGGCTCTCACAGATACGCAGTATTTT,CASSRLTGALTDTQYF
TRBD1,TRBJ1-2,few,TRBV7-2,TGTGCCAGCAGCCAAGACAGGGGGAGAAACTATGGCTACACCTTC,CASSQDRGRNYGYTF
NA,TRBJ1-1,few,TRBV7-8,TGTGCCAGCAGCAGCCCTCTAGCCGGGGCCGAAGCTTTCTTT,CASSSPLAGAEAFF
NA,TRBJ1-6,NA,TRBV7-2,TGTGCCAGCAGCTTAGTAATGTCACCCCTCCACTTT,CASSLVMSPLHF
NA,TRBJ2-7,NA,TRBV7-2,TGTGCCAGCAGCTCTTGGACGGCGGACTACGAGCAGTACTTC,CASSSWTADYEQYF
NA,TRBJ2-1,few,TRBV5-1,TGCGCCAGCAGCTTGGAGACCGGGCTCTCCTACAATGAGCAGTTCTTC,CASSLETGLSYNEQFF
TRBD1,TRBJ1-5,NA,TRBV20-1,TGCAGTGCTAGAGACCAAAACAGGGGGGAAAGTCAGCCCCAGCATTTT,CSARDQNRGESQPQHF
TRBD2,TRBJ2-1,few,TRBV11-2,TGTGCCAGCCACTCGAGCCCCCGGCGACTAGCGGGAGTGAATGAGCAGTTCTTC,CASHSSPRRLAGVNEQFF
TRBD1,TRBJ1-1,few,TRBV9,TGTGCCAGCAGCGTAGTGGGGACAGGCGGCACTGAAGCTTTCTTT,CASSVVGTGGTEAFF
NA,TRBJ2-2,few,TRBV6-5,TGTGCCAGCAGTTACGAGTCTTTGGGCACCGGGGAGCTGTTTTTT,CASSYESLGTGELFF
TRBD1,TRBJ2-3,NA,TRBV29-1,TGCAGCGTTGAAGCCAGGGGACAGCTTACAGATACGCAGTATTTT,CSVEARGQLTDTQYF
NA,TRBJ1-5,NA,TRBV4-2,TGTGCCAGCAGCGCCGAGGTACAGGGAAGTTATAGCAATCAGCCCCAGCATTTT,CASSAEVQGSYSNQPQHF
NA,TRBJ2-4,few,TRBV5-1,TGCGCCAGCAGCTTGGCCGGTCAGGGGAGAGACATTCAGTACTTC,CASSLAGQGRDIQYF
TRBD1,TRBJ2-3,NA,TRBV12-3/TRBV12-4,TGTGCCAGCAGCCGTCGAGGGACAGGGGCGACAGATACGCAGTATTTT,CASSRRGTGATDTQYF
TRBD1,TRBJ1-1,NA,TRBV7-9,TGTGCCAGCAGCTTACCTGACAGGGGGGACACTGAAGCTTTCTTT,CASSLPDRGDTEAFF
NA,TRBJ1-6,NA,TRBV5-5,TGTGCCAGCAGCCGGAACCTAGAGACGCGAAATAATTCACCCCTCCACTTT,CASSRNLETRNNSPLHF
NA,TRBJ2-7,NA,TRBV18,TGTGCCAGCTCACCACCGAACGGGGAGGGGGTCGAGCAGTACTTC,CASSPPNGEGVEQYF
NA,TRBJ2-1,NA,TRBV27,TGTGCCAGCAGTTATGGCGGGGGACAGGATGAGCAGTTCTTC,CASSYGGGQDEQFF